The next 18 T cell receptor beta chains were all read from a single sample in a study of T cell therapy after organ transplantation. No cognate antigen is known for these TCRs. Measured with immunoSEQ multiplex PCR; TCRdb has only the in-frame clones, and not every one. Here the sample spans over a thousand clones, roughly 37% being singletons. A CMV peptide pool restimulated the therapy product for around 4 hours before IFN-gamma secretion capture. Sequencing was carried out using cultured CD8+ T cells. Receptor source: a human patient who had received a solid organ transplant and had CMV disease. Certain T cells may be donor cells from the graft.

Worth noting for this clone: The missing conserved phenylalanine or tryptophan at the end of this CDR3 makes a read error likely. V is TRBV4-3 and J is TRBJ2-4, with a possible D match to TRBD2 (5 bases). The CDR3 loop spans 19 amino acids. Germline V gene sequence: CDR1 LGHNA, CDR2 YSLEER. Trimming took off 0 bases at V and 2 bases at J, with 20 bases between the two ends. CDR3 DNA sequence: TGCGCCAGCAGCCAAGATGATGGAGGACGGGGAGTGACCAAAAACATTCAGTACCTC. It is translated as CASSQDDGGRGVTKNIQYL.

In its sample, this clone is large. The rearrangement joins TRBV5-6 to TRBJ1-3, with D perhaps matching TRBD1 (5 bases). The CDR3 runs 14 residues. In germline, CDR1 is SGHDT, CDR2 YYEEEE. Trimming shortened V by 0 bases and J by 6 bases, and 10 bases separated the two germline ends. The CDR3 DNA follows: TGTGCCAGCAGCTTGGGGGACGGTTTAAACACCATATATTTT. Protein product: CASSLGDGLNTIYF. Supplemented by reference TRBV5-6 and TRBJ1-3, the full variable domain reads DAGVTQSPTHLIKTRGQQVTLRCSPKSGHDTVSWYQQALGQGPQFIFQYYEEEERQRGNFPDRFSGHQFPNYSSELNVNALLLGDSALYLCASSLGDGLNTIYFGEGSWLTVV.

Of note for this clone: The junction and the germline gene differ at one end; a read error may be behind it. The chain is built from TRBV5-4 and TRBJ1-1; D remains unclear. From germline, CDR1 is SGHNT and CDR2 YYREEE (reference sequence). The CDR3 is made up of 15 amino acids. In DNA, the CDR3 is TGCGCCAGCAGCCAAGAACTGGGGATGAACACTGAAGCTTTCTTT. It specifies CASSQELGMNTEAFF.

The chain carries TRBV13 and TRBJ2-1, with TRBD2 matching 10 bases. Germline CDR1 PRHDT, CDR2 FYEKMQ (reference sequence). This CDR3 comprises 15 residues. V was pared by 1 base and J by 9 bases, with 6 bases of the junction left unmatched. Written as DNA, the CDR3 is TGTGCCAGCAGCTTAGTTTCGACTAGCGGGCCTGAGCAGTTCTTC. As protein: CASSLVSTSGPEQFF.

This clone was picked up a small number of times. V and J are TRBV4-3 and TRBJ1-2; D call uncertain. This CDR3 spans 15 amino acids. V was trimmed by 0 bases and J by 2 bases, leaving 10 bases between them. Germline-derived CDR1 and CDR2 are LGHNA and YSLEER. The CDR3 coding sequence is TGCGCCAGCAGCCAAGAGGACGGTGAGAACTATGGCTACACCTTC. Amino acids: CASSQEDGENYGYTF.

V is TRBV4-3 and J is TRBJ1-6; tentatively, D is TRBD1 (5 bases). Trimming shortened V by 1 base and J by 7 bases, and 11 bases separated the two germline ends. The CDR3 sequence is 15 residues long. Germline CDR1 LGHNA, CDR2 YSLEER. The CDR3 DNA reads TGCGCCAGCAGCCAAGCCGGGGACTTAAATTCACCCCTCCACTTT. This encodes CASSQAGDLNSPLHF.

In this sample, this clone is large. Other DNA sequences in the same sample also yield this CDR3. The chain recombines TRBV4-3 with TRBJ2-2; D may be TRBD2 (5 bases). From germline, CDR1 is LGHNA and CDR2 YSLEER. The V and J ends lost 0 bases and 2 bases respectively, with 7 bases between them. The CDR3 loop spans 15 amino acids. Here the CDR3 reads CASSQDRGNTGELFF. The CDR3 DNA reads TGCGCCAGCAGCCAAGATCGGGGAAACACCGGGGAGCTGTTTTTT.

V and J are TRBV4-3 and TRBJ2-1; D remains ambiguous. Trimming took 8 bases from V and 0 from J, leaving 8 bases between them. The CDR3 has 13 residues. CDR1 and CDR2 from the germline V gene are LGHNA and YSLEER. The CDR3 is CASAPDSYNEQFF. Written as DNA, the CDR3 is TGCGCCAGCGCCCCGGACTCCTACAATGAGCAGTTCTTC.

A word on this clone: Other DNA sequences in this sample translate to the same CDR3. This chain uses TRBV5-6 with TRBJ2-7; D might be TRBD1 (5 bases). The CDR3 sequence is 14 residues long. V lost 4 bases and J lost 13, with 24 bases in between. The germline V gene encodes CDR1 SGHDT and CDR2 YYEEEE. The CDR3 bases are TGTGCCAGCAGCGACGACAGAAGTCCTTTTTTCAAATACTTC. Its protein product is CASSDDRSPFFKYF.

The chain combines TRBV29-1 with TRBJ1-2; no clear D gene. This CDR3 is 14 amino acids long. Between the trimmed V and J ends, which lost 6 bases and 1 base, there was a span of 15 bases. Germline CDR1 and CDR2: SQVTM and ANQGSEA. CDR3 residues: CSVARTDVNYGYTF. The CDR3 bases are TGCAGCGTCGCACGGACGGACGTTAACTATGGCTACACCTTC.

By frequency in the sample, this clone is large (0.1 to 1%). Other nucleotide sequences from this sample produce the same CDR3. The chain joins TRBV4-3 to TRBJ2-7, with 8 bases aligning to TRBD2. The CDR3 sequence is 15 residues long. With V trimmed by 0 bases and J by 4 bases, 5 bases remained unmatched. Germline assignment: CDR1 LGHNA and CDR2 YSLEER. The CDR3 protein is CASSQDWSGSYEQYF. Here the CDR3 DNA reads TGCGCCAGCAGCCAAGATTGGAGCGGGAGTTACGAGCAGTACTTC.

This sequence joins TRBV4-3 and TRBJ1-6; D gene ambiguous. Germline CDR1 LGHNA, CDR2 YSLEER. This CDR3 comprises 15 residues. Deletions cut 0 bases from V and 4 bases from J, with 7 bases between. CDR3 coding DNA: TGCGCCAGCAGCCAAGAAGGGATATATAATTCACCCCTCCACTTT. It yields the protein CASSQEGIYNSPLHF.

There are a few counts of this clone. The chain uses TRBV6-5 and TRBJ2-7; D might be TRBD2 (5 bases). The CDR3 loop spans 14 amino acids. Deletions cut 5 bases from V and 4 bases from J, with 15 bases between. CDR1 MNHEY and CDR2 SVGAGI come from the germline V gene. The CDR3 loop reads CASSPAVLGYEQYF. The CDR3, as DNA: TGTGCCAGCAGTCCAGCGGTCTTGGGGTACGAGCAGTACTTC.

This clone is large by share. This rearrangement joins TRBV28 to TRBJ1-2; D remains ambiguous. Between the trimmed V and J ends, which lost 5 bases and 0 bases, there was a span of 13 bases. The CDR3 length is 15 residues. Germline-derived CDR1 and CDR2 are MDHEN and SYDVKM. DNA for the CDR3: TGTGCCAGCAGTCTCCTCGGTGCGTCTAACTATGGCTACACCTTC. It yields the protein CASSLLGASNYGYTF.

The chain carries TRBV13 and TRBJ2-3; D possibly corresponds to TRBD2 (6 bases). The CDR3 sequence is 14 residues long. The V end lost 4 bases, the J end lost 0 bases, and 8 bases lay between the germline ends. CDR1 and CDR2 (germline): PRHDT, FYEKMQ (reference sequence). The CDR3 sequence: CASSSEGSTDTQYF. Here the CDR3 DNA reads TGTGCCAGCAGCTCGGAGGGAAGCACAGATACGCAGTATTTT.

Comments on this clone: Other DNA sequences from this sample encode an identical CDR3 as well. The CDR3 nucleotides are TGCGCCAGCAGCCAAGCGGTCCTTGGAAGCTACGAGCAGTACTTC. The encoded protein is CASSQAVLGSYEQYF. The V call is TRBV4-3, the J call TRBJ2-7, with D unclear. The CDR3 runs to 15 residues. Germline CDR1 is LGHNA and CDR2 is YSLEER. The V end lost 1 base, the J end lost 3 bases, and 13 bases lay between the germline ends.

This clone counts as medium-sized. This chain uses TRBV4-3 with TRBJ1-3; D gene unclear. The CDR3 spans 15 residues. CDR1 and CDR2 from the germline V gene are LGHNA and YSLEER. Trimming took off 2 bases at V and 4 bases at J, with 12 bases between the two ends. In DNA form, the CDR3 reads TGCGCCAGCAGCCAATTGGCAGATCTGGGAAACACCATATATTTT. Its translation: CASSQLADLGNTIYF.

In its sample, this clone was seen a few times. This sequence joins TRBV29-1 and TRBJ1-1; the D gene is possibly TRBD1 (5 bases). Trimming removed 3 bases at V and 7 bases at J, with 12 bases between. CDR3 length equals 12 residues. The germline gives CDR1 SQVTM, CDR2 ANQGSEA. CDR3 DNA sequence: TGCAGCGTTGATGGGGGGGTCCATGAAGCTTTCTTT. Translation: CSVDGGVHEAFF.